This TCR beta chain was observed in a study of Graves' ophthalmopathy and Graves' hyperthyroidism. Overall study results and limits: Blood was where most expanded thyroid clonotypes above 0.001 frequency also turned up.

This CDR3 comprises 14 residues. Germline V CDR1 and CDR2: DFQATT, SNEGSKA (reference sequence). V lost 3 bases and J lost 6, with 12 bases in between. In this cohort, patients with other autoimmune diseases, uncontrolled infections, pregnancy or lactation were excluded. The PBMCs were taken from roughly 9.3 ml of fresh peripheral blood. This clonotype was counted many times. Its matching antigen is unknown. The authors amplified TCR beta CDR3 regions, and they did so from RNA transcripts for repertoire sequencing. First-round RT-PCR employed HTBI primers, with a second-round multiplex PCR after it. TCRdb re-called the multiplex PCR reads through MiXCR, storing one row per CDR3 protein. The sample records 340,000 or so distinct CDR3 sequences, around a sixth being singletons.

Source material: peripheral blood. The clonotype was recovered from an adult man with Graves' ophthalmopathy. The rearrangement uses TRBV20-1 and TRBJ1-6, with D tentatively TRBD1 (5 bases). Here the CDR3 reads CSASRGALNSPLHF. The CDR3 bases are TGCAGTGCTAGCCGAGGGGCGCTTAATTCACCCCTCCACTTT.